Listed here is a single T cell receptor (beta chain). Its antigen is currently unknown. The sample originates from a study of Ad26.COV2.S vaccination and SARS-CoV-2 variants. Study-level results: The breadth of spike-specific CD8+ and CD4+ T cell responses after vaccination was reportedly substantial. Recipients given vaccine exceeded placebo recipients in spike-specific TCR breadth. TCR breadth and depth estimates may have understated total T cell responses. Breadth measured for non-spike TCRs was similar across vaccine and placebo recipients.

Libraries were prepared by immunoSEQ multiplex PCR; TCRdb keeps only in-frame clonotypes and omits some of them. The data show about 94,000 clones, about four fifths seen once. The CDR3 sequence is 16 residues long. J was trimmed by 4 bases and V by 1 base; bases with no gene match: 6. Germline-derived CDR1 and CDR2 are MNHNS and SASEGT. This clonotype was obtained from a human donor who had recovered from COVID-19. The rearrangement uses TRBV6-1 and TRBJ2-1; 8 positions agree with TRBD2. This material consisted of peripheral blood, taken after recovery from COVID-19. CDR3 coding DNA: TGTGCCAGCAGTGAAGTAGCGGGACTATTATACAATGAGCAGTTCTTC. It codes for CASSEVAGLLYNEQFF.